This T cell receptor beta chain was profiled in a study of CD8+ T cells in alopecia areata. The authors extracted RNA and reverse transcribed it into cDNA as the sequencing template. The table came from immunoSEQ multiplex PCR; TCRdb's copy has only in-frame clones and leaves some out. The sample has over 150,000 clones, roughly 60% seen once. Treatment here: oral pan-JAK inhibitor, 5-10 mg twice daily. Sequencing was performed on CD4+ T cells sorted from blood, taken at week 24, from a patient treated with tofacitinib. This clonotype was obtained from a human donor with alopecia areata.

The DNA for the CDR3 is TGCAGCCCATCTGACAGGGATTTTGGCTACACCTTC. Protein product: CSPSDRDFGYTF. The chain joins TRBV29-1 to TRBJ1-2; 7 bases map to TRBD1. The CDR3 totals 12 residues. Losses at the gene ends were 8 bases for V and 7 bases for J; bases not matched to a gene: 10. Germline lookup yields CDR1 SQVTM and CDR2 ANQGSEA.